This T cell receptor (beta chain) is from a study of blood T cell repertoires in COVID-19. Study context: Sources were T cells, B-cell-depleted T cells, or PBMCs; the material itself was cDNA or gDNA.

Original data processing: Estimates of nucleated cell counts were drawn from the amplification of reference gene primers. TCRdb's table, derived via immunoSEQ multiplex PCR, lists solely in-frame clones and lacks some. V, J and clone size are those of that table, while D and trimming were read from the DNA. The sample shows more than 80,000 clones, roughly 72% of them seen only once. Germline trimming cut 2 bases from V and 5 bases from J; bases unmatched to any gene: 2. CDR1 LGHDT and CDR2 YNNKEL come from the germline V gene (reference sequence). This CDR3 spans 15 amino acids. This clone turned up a few times.

This TCR derives from a woman in her sixties or seventies in a cohort sampled during active or convalescent COVID-19. The V gene is TRBV3-1 (or the pseudogene TRBV3-2), the J gene TRBJ2-1, with TRBD2 matching 11 bases. The sequencing input was peripheral blood. CDR3 DNA: TGTGCCAGCAGCCAACTAGCGGGGGGACACAATGAGCAGTTCTTC. Its translation: CASSQLAGGHNEQFF.